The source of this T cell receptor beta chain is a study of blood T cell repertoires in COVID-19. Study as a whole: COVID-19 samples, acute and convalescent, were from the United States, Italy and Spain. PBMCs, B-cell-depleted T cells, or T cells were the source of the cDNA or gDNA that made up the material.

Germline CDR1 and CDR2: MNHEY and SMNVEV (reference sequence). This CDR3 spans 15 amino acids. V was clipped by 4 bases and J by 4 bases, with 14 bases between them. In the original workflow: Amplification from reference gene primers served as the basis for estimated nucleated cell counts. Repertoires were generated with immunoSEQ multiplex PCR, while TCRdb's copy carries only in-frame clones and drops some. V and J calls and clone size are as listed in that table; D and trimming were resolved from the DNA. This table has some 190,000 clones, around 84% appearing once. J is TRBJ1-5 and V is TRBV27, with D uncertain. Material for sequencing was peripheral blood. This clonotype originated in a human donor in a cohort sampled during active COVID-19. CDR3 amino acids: CASSSASGGNQPQHF. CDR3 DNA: TGTGCCAGCAGTTCCGCATCCGGAGGAAATCAGCCCCAGCATTTT.